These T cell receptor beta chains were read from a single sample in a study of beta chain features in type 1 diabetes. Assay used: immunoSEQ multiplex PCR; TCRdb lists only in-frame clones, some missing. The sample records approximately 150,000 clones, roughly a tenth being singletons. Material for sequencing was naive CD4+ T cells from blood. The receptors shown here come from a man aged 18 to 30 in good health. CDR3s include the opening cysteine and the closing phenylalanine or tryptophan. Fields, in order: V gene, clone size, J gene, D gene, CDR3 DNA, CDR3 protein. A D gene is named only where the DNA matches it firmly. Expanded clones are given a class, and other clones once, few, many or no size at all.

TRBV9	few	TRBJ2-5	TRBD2	TGTGCCAGCAGCGTAGTGGCGGGGGGAGAGACCCAGTACTTC	CASSVVAGGETQYF
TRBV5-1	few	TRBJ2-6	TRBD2	TGCGCCAGCAGCTCAGTAACTCGGGGGGTCGGGGCCAACGTCCTGACTTTC	CASSSVTRGVGANVLTF
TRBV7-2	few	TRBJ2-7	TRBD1	TGTGCCAGCAGCTTGGCCAGGGGGAGCTCCTACGAGCAGTACTTC	CASSLARGSSYEQYF
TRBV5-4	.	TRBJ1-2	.	TGCGCCAGCAGCCAAGAGTCTGGAGTCGGCTACACCTTC	CASSQESGVGYTF
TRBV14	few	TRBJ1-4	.	TGTGCCAGCAGCCAAGCTTCTACTGAAAAACTGTTTTTT	CASSQASTEKLFF
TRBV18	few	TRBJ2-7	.	TGTGCCAGCTCACAGTCAGGGTTATACGAGCAGTACTTC	CASSQSGLYEQYF
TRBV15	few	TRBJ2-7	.	TGTGCCACCAGCAGGACAGACTTCGCCTACGAGCAGTACTTC	CATSRTDFAYEQYF
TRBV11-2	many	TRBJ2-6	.	TGTGCCAGCAGCAGCAGACAGTCCGGGGCCAACGTCCTGACTTTC	CASSSRQSGANVLTF
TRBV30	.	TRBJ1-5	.	TGTGCCTGGAGTGTACGCGATAGCAATCAGCCCCAGCATTTT	CAWSVRDSNQPQHF
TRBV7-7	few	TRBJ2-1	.	TGTGCCAGCAGCCCGAGCGGTAGCTCCTACAATGAGCAGTTCTTC	CASSPSGSSYNEQFF
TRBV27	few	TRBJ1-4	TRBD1	TGTGCCAGCAGTTCGGTGGGACAGGGGGCCTTGGGAAAACTGTTTTTT	CASSSVGQGALGKLFF
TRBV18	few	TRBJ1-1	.	TGTGCCAGCTCACCACCCTCCGAGAACAGCGGGGGAGCTTTCTTT	CASSPPSENSGGAFF
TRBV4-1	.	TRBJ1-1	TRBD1	TGCGCCAGCAGCCAAGTTGGCAGGGGGCGCATAGCTTTCTTT	CASSQVGRGRIAFF
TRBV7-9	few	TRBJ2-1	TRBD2	TGTGCCAGCAGCCATGGGCTAGCGGGGGGGTTTGAGCAGTTCTTC	CASSHGLAGGFEQFF
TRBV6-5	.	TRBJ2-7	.	TGTGCCAGCACAGACCAGGGCTACGAGCAGTACTTC	CASTDQGYEQYF
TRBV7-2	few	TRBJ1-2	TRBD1	TGTGCCAGCAGCACGGGACAGGGGCGCGTCGGCTACACCTTC	CASSTGQGRVGYTF
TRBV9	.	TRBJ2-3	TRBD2	TGTGCCAGCAGCGTAGTCGGGCGGGGGAGCACAGATACGCAGTATTTT	CASSVVGRGSTDTQYF
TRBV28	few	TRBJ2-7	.	TGTGCCAGCAGTCAGGGTTCTTTACTCTACGAGCAGTACTTC	CASSQGSLLYEQYF
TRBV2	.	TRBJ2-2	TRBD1	TGTGCCAGCAGTAAATTGGGACAGACCGGGGAGCTGTTTTTT	CASSKLGQTGELFF
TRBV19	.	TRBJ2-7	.	TGTGCCAGTAGTATAGGGCCCCAGGAGGTCTACGAGCAGTACTTC	CASSIGPQEVYEQYF
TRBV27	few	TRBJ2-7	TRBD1	TGTGCCAGCAGTTTACAGACAGGGGGCTACTACGAGCAGTACTTC	CASSLQTGGYYEQYF
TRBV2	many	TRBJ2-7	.	TGTGCCAGCAGTCGGGATTCCTACGAGCAGTACTTC	CASSRDSYEQYF
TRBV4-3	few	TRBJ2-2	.	TGCGCCAGCAGCCAAGAGAACGGCCGGAGGGCCGGGGAGCTGTTTTTT	CASSQENGRRAGELFF
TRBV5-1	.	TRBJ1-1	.	TGCGCCAGCAGACTCGGGGGGGCCATGATGAACACTGAAGCTTTCTTT	CASRLGGAMMNTEAFF
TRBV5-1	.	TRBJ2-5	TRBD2	TGCGCCAGCAGCTTGGGGACTAGCAGCCCCCAAGAGACCCAGTACTTC	CASSLGTSSPQETQYF
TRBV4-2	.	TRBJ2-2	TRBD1	TGTGCCAGCAGCCAAGAGGACAGGGACGGCGGGGAGCTGTTTTTT	CASSQEDRDGGELFF
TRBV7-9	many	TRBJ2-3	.	TGTGCCAGCAGCTACTCGGGGGTGAGCACAGATACGCAGTATTTT	CASSYSGVSTDTQYF
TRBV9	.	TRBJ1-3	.	TGTGCCAGCAGCGTGTCAGGGTTCTCTGGAAACACCATATATTTT	CASSVSGFSGNTIYF
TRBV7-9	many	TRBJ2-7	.	TGTGCCAGCAGCTCGGGGGACAGCCGTTTGGGCGAGCAGTACTTC	CASSSGDSRLGEQYF
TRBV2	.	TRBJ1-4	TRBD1	TGTGCCAGCAGTCGACAGGGGATTAATGAAAAACTGTTTTTT	CASSRQGINEKLFF
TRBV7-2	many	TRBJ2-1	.	TGTGCCAGCAGCTTGTCTGGTGGGGCTTACAATGAGCAGTTCTTC	CASSLSGGAYNEQFF
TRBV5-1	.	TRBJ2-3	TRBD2	TGCGCCAGCAGCATGAGCGGGGGGGCCGGGGATACGCAGTATTTT	CASSMSGGAGDTQYF
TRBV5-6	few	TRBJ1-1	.	TGTGCCAGCAGCCTAGGGGGGGGCGCCTATTATGACACTGAAGCTTTCTTT	CASSLGGGAYYDTEAFF
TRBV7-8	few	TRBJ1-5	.	TGTGCCAGCACCAATCAGAGTTTATCAGGGGTCCAGCATTTT	CASTNQSLSGVQHF
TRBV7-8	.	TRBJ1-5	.	TGTGCCAGCAGCTTAGTCGAGGGAAGTCAGCCCCAGCATTTT	CASSLVEGSQPQHF
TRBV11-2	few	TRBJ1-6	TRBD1	TGTGCCAGCAGCTTAGGTTTCAGGGGGTATGGGTCACCCCTCCACTTT	CASSLGFRGYGSPLHF
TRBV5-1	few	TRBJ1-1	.	TGCGCCAGCAGCCCCAGGGGTAACACTGAAGCTTTCTTT	CASSPRGNTEAFF
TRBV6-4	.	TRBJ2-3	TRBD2	TGTGCCAGCAGTTTCCGGGGGGGCACAGATACGCAGTATTTT	CASSFRGGTDTQYF
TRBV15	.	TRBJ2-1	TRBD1	TGTGCCACCAGCAGAGACGACAGGGGGCGCGAGGATGAGCAGTTCTTC	CATSRDDRGREDEQFF
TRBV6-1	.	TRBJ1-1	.	TGTGCCAGCAGCGTAATAGGGGCAGCGAACACTGAAGCTTTCTTT	CASSVIGAANTEAFF
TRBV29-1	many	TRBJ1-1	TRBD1	TGCAGCGTTGTGAGGACAGGGGACACTGAAGCTTTCTTT	CSVVRTGDTEAFF
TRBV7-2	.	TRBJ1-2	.	TGTGCCAGCAGCCAAGCGGCGGGGACGGACTATGGCTACACCTTC	CASSQAAGTDYGYTF
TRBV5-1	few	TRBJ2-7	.	TGCGCCAGCAGCTTGGGGACGCGGGGACGCTCCTACGAGCAGTACTTC	CASSLGTRGRSYEQYF
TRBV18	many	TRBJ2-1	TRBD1	TGTGCCAGCTCGCCCAACCGGGACAGTAAGTTCTTC	CASSPNRDSKFF
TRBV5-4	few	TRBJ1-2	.	TGTGCCAGCAGCTCCGGACAGCAAGGAGCTAACTATGGCTACACCTTC	CASSSGQQGANYGYTF